This T cell receptor beta chain was found in a study of control samples from healthy donors and cancer patients. The sample holds a few counts of this clone. Produced via immunoSEQ multiplex PCR; TCRdb's table is partial and in-frame only. The sample lists just under 100,000 clones; approximately 93% were seen once. Losses at the gene ends were 5 bases for V and 7 bases for J; bases not matched to a gene: 8. Germline values: CDR1 SGDLS, CDR2 YYNGEE. The CDR3 is 13 residues long. The clonotype was recovered from a young man in good health. This chain joins TRBV9 and TRBJ2-7; TRBD1 matches at 8 bases. Sequencing used blood. In DNA, the CDR3 is TGTGCCAGCAGTAAGACCGGGACAGGTGAGCAGTACTTC. This encodes CASSKTGTGEQYF.